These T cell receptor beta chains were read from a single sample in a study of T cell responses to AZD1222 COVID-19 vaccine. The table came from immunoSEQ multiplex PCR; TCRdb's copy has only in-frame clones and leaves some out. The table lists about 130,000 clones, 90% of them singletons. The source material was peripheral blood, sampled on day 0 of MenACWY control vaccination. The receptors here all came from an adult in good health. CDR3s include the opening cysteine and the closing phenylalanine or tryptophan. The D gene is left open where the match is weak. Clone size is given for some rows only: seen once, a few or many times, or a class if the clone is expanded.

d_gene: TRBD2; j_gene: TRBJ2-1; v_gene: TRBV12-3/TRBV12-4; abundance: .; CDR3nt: TGTGCCAGCAGACGCTTAGCGGGGGAGCAGTTCTTC; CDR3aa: CASRRLAGEQFF
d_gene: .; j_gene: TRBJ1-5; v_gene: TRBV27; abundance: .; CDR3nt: TGTGCCAGCAGTTCTGGATATAGCAATCAGCCCCAGCATTTT; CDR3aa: CASSSGYSNQPQHF
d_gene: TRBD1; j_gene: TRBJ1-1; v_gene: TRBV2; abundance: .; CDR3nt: TGTGCCAGCACGACGGTGGGACAGGGAGGGAGTGAAGCTTTCTTT; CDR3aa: CASTTVGQGGSEAFF
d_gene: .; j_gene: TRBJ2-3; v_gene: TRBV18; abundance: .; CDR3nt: TGTGCCAGCTCACCACGGGAAACAAGCACAGATACGCAGTATTTT; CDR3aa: CASSPRETSTDTQYF
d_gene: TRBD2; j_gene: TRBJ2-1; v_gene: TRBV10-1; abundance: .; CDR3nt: TGCGCCAGCAGTGAGGAGCGGGGGGGCCACAATGAGCAGTTCTTC; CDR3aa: CASSEERGGHNEQFF
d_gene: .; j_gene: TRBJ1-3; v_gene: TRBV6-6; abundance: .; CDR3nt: TGTGCCAGCAGTCCGACAGGCAGCTCTGGAAACACCATATATTTT; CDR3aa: CASSPTGSSGNTIYF
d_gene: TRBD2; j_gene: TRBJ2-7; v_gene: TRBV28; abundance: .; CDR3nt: TGTGCCAGCAGCGACCCCGGGACTAGCGGCAGCTACGAGCAGTACTTC; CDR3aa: CASSDPGTSGSYEQYF
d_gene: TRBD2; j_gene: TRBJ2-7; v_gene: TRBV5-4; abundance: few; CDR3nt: TGTGCCAGCAGCCCGGAGACTAGCGGAGGGGCCTACGAGCAGTACTTC; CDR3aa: CASSPETSGGAYEQYF
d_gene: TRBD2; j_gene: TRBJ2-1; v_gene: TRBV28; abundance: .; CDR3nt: TGTGCCAGCAGCCCAACTAGCGGGAACAATGAGCAGTTCTTC; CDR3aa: CASSPTSGNNEQFF
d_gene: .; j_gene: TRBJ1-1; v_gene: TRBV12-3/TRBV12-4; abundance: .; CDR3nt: TGTGCCAGCAGTCACGGATGGAACACTGAAGCTTTCTTT; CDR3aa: CASSHGWNTEAFF
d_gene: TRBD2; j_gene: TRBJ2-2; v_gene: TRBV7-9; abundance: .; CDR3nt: TGTGCCAGCAGCCCGGGACTAGCGGGATCGAACACCGGGGAGCTGTTTTTT; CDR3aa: CASSPGLAGSNTGELFF
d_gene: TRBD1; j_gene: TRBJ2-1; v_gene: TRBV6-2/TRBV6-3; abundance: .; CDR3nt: TGTGCCAGCAGTTTATCAGGGGGCGAGGGCAATGAGCAGTTCTTC; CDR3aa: CASSLSGGEGNEQFF
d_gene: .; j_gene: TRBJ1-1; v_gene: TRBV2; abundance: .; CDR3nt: TGTGCCAGCAGTGAGGGCAGAAAGGCGAACACTGAAGCTTTCTTT; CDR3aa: CASSEGRKANTEAFF